This passage covers 10 T cell receptor beta chains from one sample sequenced in a study of blood T cell repertoires in COVID-19. Generated by immunoSEQ multiplex PCR, the TCRdb table keeps only in-frame clones and is missing some. The sample consists of fewer than 250,000 clones, approximately 91% of them appearing once. The sequenced material came from peripheral blood. The receptors originated from a woman aged 40 to 50 who had recovered from COVID-19.

At least ten counts were recorded for this clone. The J gene is TRBJ2-5, the V gene TRBV4-2, with TRBD2 matching 11 bases. The CDR3 covers 15 residues. Germline-derived CDR1 and CDR2 are LGHNA and YNFKEQ. J was trimmed by 1 base and V by 8 bases; bases with no gene match: 6. The CDR3 loop is CASGQGTSGQETQYF. CDR3 DNA sequence: TGTGCCAGCGGTCAGGGGACTAGCGGCCAAGAGACCCAGTACTTC.

The rearrangement links TRBV4-3 to TRBJ2-1; 8 positions match TRBD2. Per the germline V gene, CDR1 is LGHNA and CDR2 is YSLEER. The CDR3 covers 16 residues. V lost 1 base and J lost 4; bases outside the gene matches: 6. This CDR3 is CASSQGASGPYNEQFF. Here the CDR3 DNA reads TGCGCCAGCAGCCAAGGGGCTAGCGGGCCTTACAATGAGCAGTTCTTC.

This chain links TRBV3-1 (or the pseudogene TRBV3-2) with TRBJ2-7; 9 bases are a match to TRBD1. V dropped 4 bases and J dropped 4; count of bases not matched to a gene: 11. CDR1 is LGHDT, CDR2 YNNKEL, per germline (reference sequence). CDR3 length: 16 amino acids. Here the CDR3 reads CASSLSTTGGEYEQYF. CDR3 sequence (DNA): TGTGCCAGCAGCCTCTCCACTACAGGGGGCGAGTACGAGCAGTACTTC.

This clone was seen only once. This chain connects TRBV5-1 to TRBJ1-2; TRBD1 matches 7 bases. The CDR3 runs 15 residues. Losses at the gene ends were 0 bases for V and 5 bases for J; bases not matched to a gene: 7. CDR1 SGHRS and CDR2 YFSETQ come from the germline V gene. CDR3 coding DNA: TGCGCCAGCAGCTTGGAGGGGGCGCCTCGGTATGGCTACACCTTC. It is translated as CASSLEGAPRYGYTF.

The chain carries TRBV12-3 or TRBV12-4 and TRBJ2-5; D is perhaps TRBD2 (6 bases). V dropped 9 bases and J dropped 4 bases, with 12 bases sitting between them. CDR3 length: 12 residues. The CDR3 loop is CASSGGSETQYF. The CDR3 nucleotides read TGTGCCAGTTCTGGGGGGTCAGAGACCCAGTACTTC.

This chain joins TRBV9 and TRBJ2-1, with 10 bases fitting TRBD1. Germline V gives CDR1 SGDLS, CDR2 YYNGEE. The CDR3 has 15 amino acids. The trim removed 0 bases at V and 10 bases at J, leaving 7 bases unmatched. The CDR3 coding sequence is TGTGCCAGCAGCGTAGGACAGGGGGCCCGGGGGGAGCAGTTCTTC. This encodes CASSVGQGARGEQFF.

This clone was seen only a few times. This rearrangement joins TRBV27 to TRBJ1-4, with 8 nucleotides matching TRBD1. V lost 6 bases, J lost 1 base, and 10 bases stayed unmatched. CDR1 MNHEY and CDR2 SMNVEV come from the germline V gene (reference sequence). There are 17 residues in the CDR3. CDR3 sequence: CASRPSFGTGTNEKLFF. CDR3 nucleotide sequence: TGTGCCAGCAGGCCTTCATTCGGGACAGGAACTAATGAAAAACTGTTTTTT.

V usage is TRBV19 and J usage is TRBJ1-1; D may be TRBD1 (5 bases). The germline V gene encodes CDR1 LNHDA and CDR2 SQIVND (reference sequence). V shed 7 bases and J shed 3 bases, with 15 bases lying between them. This CDR3 has 14 amino acids. CDR3 residues: CASTYRTWDTEAFF. The CDR3 DNA follows: TGTGCCAGTACCTACAGGACCTGGGACACTGAAGCTTTCTTT.

This chain uses TRBV11-2 with TRBJ2-3; D possibly corresponds to TRBD2 (5 bases). The CDR3 length is 15 residues. Trimming left V 1 base short and J 4 bases short, with 12 bases between. Germline V lookup: CDR1 SGHAT, CDR2 FQNNGV. The CDR3, as DNA: TGTGCCAGCAGCTTAGTCGGTCTAGCCGCAGATACGCAGTATTTT. It yields the protein CASSLVGLAADTQYF. Drawing the rest from reference TRBV11-2 and TRBJ2-3, the complete variable domain is EAGVAQSPRYKIIEKRQSVAFWCNPISGHATLYWYQQILGQGPKLLIQFQNNGVVDDSQLPKDRFSAERLKGVDSTLKIQPAKLEDSAVYLCASSLVGLAADTQYFGPGTRLTVL.

V and J are TRBV14 and TRBJ2-7; 7 bases are a match to TRBD2. After removal of 5 bases from V and 2 bases from J, the junction contained 6 bases not matched to a gene. Germline V gene lookup returns CDR1 SGHDN and CDR2 FVKESK. The CDR3 has 14 residues. The CDR3 is CASSLASGPYEQYF. CDR3 nucleotide sequence: TGTGCCAGCAGCTTGGCTAGCGGACCCTACGAGCAGTACTTC.